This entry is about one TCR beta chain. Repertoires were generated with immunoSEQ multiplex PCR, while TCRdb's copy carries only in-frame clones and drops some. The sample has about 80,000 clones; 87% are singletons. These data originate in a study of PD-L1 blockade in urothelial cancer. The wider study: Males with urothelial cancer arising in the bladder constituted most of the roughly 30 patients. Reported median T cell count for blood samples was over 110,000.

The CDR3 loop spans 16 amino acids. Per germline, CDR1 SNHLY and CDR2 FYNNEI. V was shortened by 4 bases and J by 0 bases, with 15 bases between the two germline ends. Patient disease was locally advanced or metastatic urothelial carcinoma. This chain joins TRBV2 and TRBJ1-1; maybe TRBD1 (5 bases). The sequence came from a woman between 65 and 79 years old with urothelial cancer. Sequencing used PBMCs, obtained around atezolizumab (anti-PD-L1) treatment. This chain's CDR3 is CASSGIGVRMNTEAFF. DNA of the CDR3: TGTGCCAGCAGTGGGATAGGGGTACGGATGAACACTGAAGCTTTCTTT.